The TCR beta chain under discussion was sequenced for a study of regulatory T cells in long-lasting Graves disease. Notes on the study in general: Preferential use of TRBV28, TRBJ1-2 and TRBJ2-5 was seen in persistent disease. Peripheral blood, not thyroid tissue, was the sole material studied.

Time point specified: newly diagnosed GD, antithyroid drugs for less than 3 months. Following extraction of RNA from PBMCs, that RNA was used to make the TCR library. Graves' disease diagnosis used American Thyroid Association guidelines. The CDR3 extends over 13 amino acids. V shed 3 bases and J shed 4 bases, with 9 bases lying between them. Germline lookup yields CDR1 SNHLY and CDR2 FYNNEI. Arm-PCR with iRepertoire HTBI primers amplified the CDR3 regions for these TCR beta libraries. In TCRdb, the multiplex PCR reads were re-called with MiXCR into one record per CDR3 protein. The table has 200,000 to 300,000 distinct CDR3 sequences, around 20% seen once. This clonotype was observed many times. What it binds is unknown.

The rearrangement links TRBV2 to TRBJ1-2; weak D call: TRBD1 (6 bases). The sample was peripheral blood mononuclear cells (PBMCs), taken at new diagnosis, from a patient treated with antithyroid drugs. This clonotype was obtained from a female donor with Graves disease. This CDR3 is CASSEKGGYGYTF. CDR3 nucleotides: TGTGCCAGCAGTGAGAAAGGGGGCTATGGCTACACCTTC.